This TCR beta chain derives from a study of cytomegalovirus exposure and HLA in healthy donors. The germline gives CDR1 SEHNR, CDR2 FQNEAQ (reference sequence). The ends lost 11 bases at V and 4 bases at J; junction bases unmatched: 8. The CDR3 consists of 14 residues. This PCR relied on a set of 60 Vbeta primers and 13 Jbeta primers. TCRdb's copy holds only in-frame clones and misses some; the assay was immunoSEQ multiplex PCR. The profile covers about 130,000 clones, with 75% to 85% appearing a single time and roughly 2.5% taken by the ten largest. The receptor comes from a man aged 30-40 years in good health and CMV-seronegative. V usage is TRBV7-9 and J usage is TRBJ2-3, with TRBD1 matching over 11 bases. Specimen: PBMCs. The CDR3 sequence is CAGNGQGASDTQYF. DNA for the CDR3: TGTGCCGGGAACGGACAGGGGGCATCAGATACGCAGTATTTT. The complete variable domain, with remaining parts taken from reference TRBV7-9 and TRBJ2-3, reads DTGVSQNPRHKITKRGQNVTFRCDPISEHNRLYWYRQTLGQGPEFLTYFQNEAQLEKSRLLSDRFSAERPKGSFSTLEIQRTEQGDSAMYLCAGNGQGASDTQYFGPGTRLTVL.